This entry describes one T cell receptor (beta chain). What it binds is unknown. The data stem from a study of T cells in Graves' hyperthyroidism and ophthalmopathy. Amplified regions were TCR beta CDR3 sequences from RNA transcripts. First-round RT-PCR targeting the TCR CDR3 was performed with the HTBI primer set. MiXCR, applied by TCRdb to the multiplex PCR reads, yields one record per CDR3 protein. The sample yields some 740,000 distinct CDR3 sequences, approximately 15% seen once. Notes on the study in general: Stable hyperthyroidism and ophthalmopathy were separated using 13 V-J signatures. Most thyroid clonotypes expanded above 0.001 appeared in blood too.

V trimming: 4 bases; J trimming: 1 base; junction bases outside the gene matches: 2. Per germline, CDR1 SQVTM and CDR2 ANQGSEA. The CDR3 contains 14 residues. The sequence was obtained from a woman aged 18-29 years with Graves' hyperthyroidism. What was sequenced was blood. The chain joins TRBV29-1 to TRBJ2-2; 8 bases line up with TRBD2. The CDR3 nucleotides are TGCAGCGTTGGCCTAGCGGGGAACACCGGGGAGCTGTTTTTT. The encoded protein is CSVGLAGNTGELFF.